One sample yielded the 12 T cell receptor beta chains listed below, sequenced in a study of tumor and adjacent non-tumor tissue in lung cancer. RNA was extracted from bulk tissue without any cell sorting. The library came from three nested PCR rounds adapted from ARM-PCR protocols. MiXCR, run by TCRdb on the multiplex PCR reads, gives a single entry per CDR3 protein. Of about 80,000 distinct CDR3 sequences listed, roughly 76% are singletons. Sequenced input: lung tumor tissue. Receptors were obtained from a woman in her forties or fifties with non-small cell lung cancer.

This sequence joins TRBV5-4 and TRBJ2-5, with TRBD1 as a possible D gene (6 bases). In germline, CDR1 is SGHNT, CDR2 YYREEE (reference sequence). This CDR3 comprises 16 residues. V lost 1 base and J 0 bases, leaving 13 bases between the germline ends. CDR3 protein: CASSLSRRGHQETQYF. DNA of the CDR3: TGTGCCAGCAGCTTGAGTCGCAGGGGACACCAAGAGACCCAGTACTTC.

Notes on this clonotype: The conserved phenylalanine or tryptophan normally closing the CDR3 is absent here, so this likely arose from a read error. The chain carries TRBV11-2 and TRBJ1-1; D is unresolved. The CDR3 is 14 amino acids. The germline V gene encodes CDR1 SGHAT and CDR2 FQNNGV. CDR3 coding DNA: TGTGCCAGTAGCTTCGGAAGTAAGGACACTGAAGCTTTCTAT. Its translation: CASSFGSKDTEAFY.

For the CDR3, the DNA is TGCGCCAGCACAAAGGTGGTATTCCCGGCCTACAATGAGACGTTCTTC. Translated: CASTKVVFPAYNETFF. V gene TRBV4-1 combines with J gene TRBJ2-1; D is unresolved. Germline CDR1 reads MGHRA; CDR2 reads YSYEKL. The CDR3 is 16 amino acids. Trimming removed 7 bases from V and 15 bases from J, with 31 bases in between.

Note on this clonotype: Being one base from a much bigger clone, this may be a read error. The CDR3 does not close with the conserved phenylalanine or tryptophan, likely indicating a read error. The rearrangement uses TRBV7-2 and TRBJ2-1; 10 bases align to TRBD2. CDR3 length: 16 residues. Losses at the gene ends were 1 base for V and 7 bases for J; bases not matched to a gene: 7. Germline CDR1 SGHTA, CDR2 FQGNSA. CDR3 residues: CASSLVPLAGVNEQFS. Written as DNA, the CDR3 is TGTGCCAGCAGCTTAGTCCCCCTAGCGGGAGTAAATGAGCAGTTCTCC.

As concerns this clonotype: It is likely a read error, because the conserved phenylalanine at the end of the CDR3 is missing. The CDR3 protein is CAGSEVTNQPQHV. The CDR3 coding sequence is TGTGCCGGCAGTGAAGTGACAAATCAGCCCCAGCATGTT. The gene calls are TRBV6-1 and TRBJ1-5; D not resolved. Germline V gives CDR1 MNHNS, CDR2 SASEGT. The CDR3 is 13 amino acids.

Regarding this clonotype: The junction departs from the called germline gene at one end, perhaps through a read error. The chain recombines TRBV6-6 with TRBJ2-1, with no clear D. The CDR3 totals 11 residues. The germline V gene encodes CDR1 MNHNY and CDR2 SVGAGI (reference sequence). CDR3 DNA: TGTGCCAGCGGTTACGTTTATGAGCAGTTCTTT. This gives the protein CASGYVYEQFF.

V usage is TRBV12-3 or TRBV12-4 and J usage is TRBJ2-1, with TRBD2 identical over 8 bases. V trimming: 7 bases; J trimming: 7 bases; junction bases outside the gene matches: 21. This CDR3 is built from 18 residues. This CDR3 reads CASTPGGVDRGGWNEQFF. CDR3 nucleotides: TGTGCCAGCACCCCCGGGGGGGTTGATCGGGGGGGATGGAATGAGCAGTTCTTC.

This clonotype has only a few counts. A junction boundary mismatches the germline segment, possibly from a read error. The V call is TRBV11-2, the J call TRBJ2-6; tentatively, D is TRBD2 (6 bases). Germline V gene data show CDR1 as SGHAT and CDR2 as FQNNGV. The CDR3 has 17 amino acids. DNA of the CDR3: TGTGCCAGCAGCTTAGATCGGGACTCCTTTGGGGTCAACGTCCTGACTTTC. It specifies CASSLDRDSFGVNVLTF. The entire variable domain, with the rest obtained from reference TRBV11-2 and TRBJ2-6, is as follows: EAGVAQSPRYKIIEKRQSVAFWCNPISGHATLYWYQQILGQGPKLLIQFQNNGVVDDSQLPKDRFSAERLKGVDSTLKIQPAKLEDSAVYLCASSLDRDSFGVNVLTFGAGSRLTVL.

Here the CDR3 reads CASIDPLGQGYRDTQYF. The CDR3 DNA reads TGTGCCAGCATCGATCCCCTGGGACAGGGATATCGAGATACCCAGTACTTC. The chain combines TRBV6-5 with TRBJ2-5; 9 bases are shared with TRBD1. CDR3 length equals 17 residues. The V gene end was trimmed by 7 bases and the J gene end by 8 bases; junction bases not matched to a gene: 20. Germline V lookup: CDR1 MNHEY, CDR2 SVGAGI.

The sample holds many counts of this clonotype. The V gene is TRBV5-6, the J gene TRBJ2-7; D is unclear. Germline CDR1 reads SGHDT; CDR2 reads YYEEEE. The CDR3 totals 13 residues. V was pared by 4 bases and J by 2 bases, with 10 bases between. The CDR3 region has the DNA TGTGCCAGCAGCGACTGGCTTACCTACGAGCAGTACTTC. It specifies CASSDWLTYEQYF.

Note on this clonotype: At one boundary the junction diverges from the germline segment, which might be a read error. This sequence joins TRBV11-2 and TRBJ2-2, with D perhaps matching TRBD2 (5 bases). Germline CDR1 reads SGHAT; CDR2 reads FQNNGV. CDR3 size: 14 residues. The CDR3 loop reads CGSSRAAAAGELFF. The CDR3 nucleotides read TGTGGCAGCAGCCGCGCTGCGGCGGCCGGGGAACTGTTTTTT.

Concerning this clonotype itself: The junction and the germline gene differ at one end; a read error may be behind it. The V call is TRBV6-1, the J call TRBJ2-3, with D unresolved. CDR1 is MNHNS, CDR2 SASEGT, per germline. CDR3 length: 14 amino acids. CDR3 sequence reads: CASSARVSADTQYF. The DNA of the CDR3 is TGTGCTAGCAGTGCTCGGGTCTCAGCAGATACGCAGTATTTT.